What follows are 28 T cell receptor beta chains derived from one specimen sequenced in a study of T cells in tuberculosis. Produced via immunoSEQ multiplex PCR; TCRdb's table is partial and in-frame only. The table lists some 30,000 clones, around 94% of them singletons. What was sequenced was PBMCs. All receptors come from a donor under 30 with latent tuberculosis or without tuberculosis infection.

The V call is TRBV29-1, the J call TRBJ2-2; 11 nucleotides align to TRBD2. Germline V gene data show CDR1 as SQVTM and CDR2 as ANQGSEA. The V and J ends lost 0 bases and 8 bases, in that order; junction bases with no gene match: 8. The CDR3 runs to 16 residues. This CDR3 is CSVEDTSSGRRGELFF. The DNA for the CDR3 is TGCAGCGTTGAAGACACTTCTAGCGGGAGGCGGGGGGAGCTGTTTTTT.

The J gene is TRBJ1-4, the V gene TRBV29-1, with D maybe TRBD1 (6 bases). Between the trimmed V and J ends, which lost 5 bases and 7 bases, there was a span of 8 bases. The CDR3 has 11 amino acids. CDR1 is SQVTM and CDR2 is ANQGSEA in the germline V gene. The CDR3 loop reads CSVQGTEKLFF. CDR3 in DNA: TGCAGCGTTCAGGGGACTGAAAAACTGTTTTTT.

The chain couples TRBV11-1 to TRBJ2-1, with 10 bases that match TRBD2. The ends lost 4 bases at V and 5 bases at J; junction bases unmatched: 5. Germline CDR1 is SGHAT and CDR2 is FQDESV (reference sequence). This CDR3 comprises 15 residues. The DNA of the CDR3 is TGTGCCAGCAGCTACGGACTAGCGGCTCACAATGAGCAGTTCTTC. Protein product: CASSYGLAAHNEQFF.

Of note for this clone: This same CDR3 is encoded by further DNA sequences in the sample. The chain carries TRBV7-2 and TRBJ2-2, with TRBD1 as a possible D gene (6 bases). The CDR3 consists of 16 residues. Per the germline V gene, CDR1 is SGHTA and CDR2 is FQGNSA. V was cut by 5 bases and J by 0 bases, with 13 bases left in between. Here the CDR3 DNA reads TGTGCCAGCAGCCCCCGGACAGCGGCGAACACCGGGGAGCTGTTTTTT. Amino acids: CASSPRTAANTGELFF.

The chain couples TRBV6-5 to TRBJ1-2, with 10 bases identical to TRBD1. Germline-derived CDR1 and CDR2 are MNHEY and SVGAGI. V shed 8 bases, J shed 6 bases, and the junction held 12 bases outside the gene matches. The CDR3 extends over 15 amino acids. This CDR3 reads CASGKTGGGNHGYTF. The CDR3 nucleotides read TGTGCCAGCGGAAAGACAGGGGGCGGCAACCATGGCTACACCTTC.

The CDR3, as DNA: TGTGCCAGTAGACAGGGGGCTTCCTACGAGCAGTACTTC. It is translated as CASRQGASYEQYF. The chain combines TRBV19 with TRBJ2-7; 9 bases line up with TRBD1. J lost 1 base, V lost 6 bases, and 1 base had no gene match. Germline V lookup: CDR1 LNHDA, CDR2 SQIVND (reference sequence). This CDR3 has 13 residues. The full variable domain, with the rest looked up from reference TRBV19 and TRBJ2-7, is DGGITQSPKYLFRKEGQNVTLSCEQNLNHDAMYWYRQDPGQGLRLIYYSQIVNDFQKGDIAEGYSVSREKKESFPLTVTSAQKNPTAFYLCASRQGASYEQYFGPGTRLTVT.

V is TRBV7-9 and J is TRBJ2-3, with 10 bases identical to TRBD2. The CDR3 loop spans 16 amino acids. The J segment lost 1 base and the V segment lost 1 base, leaving 2 bases of the junction unmatched. Germline CDR1 is SEHNR and CDR2 is FQNEAQ (reference sequence). The CDR3 nucleotides read TGTGCCAGCAGCTTAGAGGGGACTAGCGGCACAGATACGCAGTATTTT. It yields the protein CASSLEGTSGTDTQYF.

The chain links TRBV6-6 to TRBJ2-2; TRBD1 might be the D (6 bases). The germline V gene encodes CDR1 MNHNY and CDR2 SVGAGI (reference sequence). V was shortened by 4 bases and J by 1 base, with 7 bases between the two germline ends. CDR3 length: 14 amino acids. This CDR3 reads CASSSQGNTGELFF. As DNA, the CDR3 is TGTGCCAGCAGTTCACAGGGGAACACCGGGGAGCTGTTTTTT.

With respect to this clone: One end of the junction varies from germline; a read error may be responsible. V usage is TRBV10-2 and J usage is TRBJ2-7; D is unresolved. The CDR3 runs to 14 residues. CDR1 and CDR2 from the germline V gene are WSHSY and SAAADI. CDR3 DNA sequence: TGTGCCAGCAGTGAGTTAGGCAGGACCTACGAGCAGTACTTC. It codes for CASSELGRTYEQYF.

The CDR3 nucleotides read TGTGCCACCAGGGAGGGGCTCTCTGGAAACACCATATATTTT. As protein: CATREGLSGNTIYF. The V gene is TRBV15, the J gene TRBJ1-3; a weak D match, TRBD1 (5 bases). The length of the CDR3 is 14 residues. Germline V gives CDR1 LNHNV, CDR2 YYDKDF (reference sequence). V lost 6 bases, J lost 0 bases, and 9 bases lay in between.

The chain joins TRBV28 to TRBJ1-2; 7 positions match TRBD1. This CDR3 is built from 14 residues. J gave up 4 bases and V 8 bases, and 10 bases lay outside the gene matches. CDR1 is MDHEN, CDR2 SYDVKM, per germline. Here the CDR3 reads CASRDNRGSYGYTF. The CDR3 nucleotides read TGTGCCAGCCGCGATAACAGGGGTTCCTATGGCTACACCTTC.

J is TRBJ1-1 and V is TRBV7-9, with TRBD1 matching over 9 bases. The ends lost 2 bases at V and 1 base at J; junction bases unmatched: 5. The CDR3 sequence is 16 residues long. Germline V CDR1 and CDR2: SEHNR, FQNEAQ (reference sequence). In DNA, the CDR3 is TGTGCCAGCAGCTTACCTGGACAGGGGTCGAACACTGAAGCTTTCTTT. Translated, it gives CASSLPGQGSNTEAFF.

The V and J genes are TRBV9 and TRBJ1-1; 9 bases line up with TRBD1. CDR3 size: 14 residues. Germline CDR1 is SGDLS and CDR2 is YYNGEE. J lost 6 bases, V lost 4 bases, and 7 bases had no gene match. The CDR3 DNA is TGTGCCAGCAGCCCACGGACAGGGGAATCTGAAGCTTTCTTT. The encoded protein is CASSPRTGESEAFF.

The J gene is TRBJ1-5, the V gene TRBV7-9; 7 bases line up with TRBD1. The J segment lost 4 bases and the V segment lost 5 bases, leaving 2 bases of the junction unmatched. CDR1 is SEHNR, CDR2 FQNEAQ, per germline (reference sequence). This CDR3 is built from 13 residues. CDR3 sequence: CASSTQGNQPQHF. The CDR3 bases are TGTGCCAGCAGCACACAGGGGAATCAGCCCCAGCATTTT.

The chain employs TRBV11-2 and TRBJ2-5; TRBD2 is a possible D gene (5 bases). V lost 9 bases and J lost 5, with 10 bases in between. The CDR3 totals 11 residues. Germline-derived CDR1 and CDR2 are SGHAT and FQNNGV. CDR3: CASVGGETQYF. The CDR3 nucleotides are TGTGCCAGTGTGGGCGGGGAGACCCAGTACTTC.

The chain recombines TRBV2 with TRBJ2-7, with D possibly TRBD2 on 5 matching bases. CDR3 length: 15 amino acids. The V and J ends lost 6 bases and 1 base respectively, with 16 bases between them. Germline V gene lookup returns CDR1 SNHLY and CDR2 FYNNEI. The CDR3 coding sequence is TGTGCCAGCAGGACGGGGAATACCCAATCCTACGAGCAGTACTTC. Amino acid sequence: CASRTGNTQSYEQYF.

This rearrangement joins TRBV7-8 to TRBJ1-5; possible D gene TRBD1, 5 bases. CDR1 is SGHVS, CDR2 FQNEAQ, per germline. V was cut by 4 bases and J by 9 bases, with 19 bases left in between. The CDR3 consists of 15 residues. For the CDR3, the DNA is TGTGCCAGCAGCTCCCCCTTTAGGACACTCCGGCCCCAGCATTTT. It yields the protein CASSSPFRTLRPQHF.

The rearrangement uses TRBV28 and TRBJ2-5; no clear D. The CDR3 runs to 17 residues. From germline, CDR1 is MDHEN and CDR2 SYDVKM. With 1 base removed from V and 3 bases from J, the gap between germline ends came to 18 bases. The CDR3 DNA sequence: TGTGCCAGCAGTTTATTACCCGCTTTTACGTCGGAAGAGACCCAGTACTTC. As protein: CASSLLPAFTSEETQYF.

This sequence joins TRBV20-1 and TRBJ2-1, with D hard to call. The length of the CDR3 is 10 residues. The V gene's germline CDR1 is DFQATT and CDR2 SNEGSKA (reference sequence). With 5 bases removed from V and 8 bases from J, the gap between germline ends came to 7 bases. CDR3 amino acids: CSALDYEQFF. In DNA, the CDR3 is TGCAGTGCTCTCGACTATGAGCAGTTCTTC.

The chain combines TRBV25-1 with TRBJ2-7, with 9 bases aligning to TRBD1. CDR1 is MGHDK and CDR2 is SYGVNS in the germline V gene. The CDR3 has 14 amino acids. J was trimmed by 2 bases and V by 5 bases; bases with no gene match: 4. CDR3 protein: CASSHTGGPYEQYF. CDR3 coding DNA: TGTGCCAGCAGTCACACAGGGGGCCCCTACGAGCAGTACTTC.

This clone appeared once. This chain uses TRBV29-1 with TRBJ2-7; 7 bases fit TRBD1. Trimming removed 7 bases from V and 2 bases from J; junction bases left unmatched: 8. CDR3 size: 13 residues. CDR1 is SQVTM and CDR2 is ANQGSEA in the germline V gene. The CDR3, as DNA: TGCAGCGCAACGACAGGGTCAACCTACGAGCAGTACTTC. As protein: CSATTGSTYEQYF.

The V call is TRBV7-9, the J call TRBJ2-7; the D gene is possibly TRBD1 (6 bases). V lost 5 bases and J lost 4, with 15 bases in between. Germline CDR1 is SEHNR and CDR2 is FQNEAQ (reference sequence). The CDR3 sequence is 14 residues long. Here the CDR3 DNA reads TGTGCCAGCAGCGACCCGGGACAACTGTACGAGCAGTACTTC. This encodes CASSDPGQLYEQYF.

This chain connects TRBV30 to TRBJ2-1; perhaps TRBD2 as D (5 bases). CDR3 length: 12 amino acids. Germline values: CDR1 GTSNPN, CDR2 SVGIG (reference sequence). Trimming pared 3 bases from V and 13 bases from J, leaving 16 bases between. CDR3 in DNA: TGTGCCTGGAGGGTACTAGGACCGGTTCAGTTCTTC. Amino acid sequence: CAWRVLGPVQFF.

The chain employs TRBV7-3 and TRBJ2-5; no reliable D call. Trimming took 2 bases from V and 5 from J, leaving 9 bases between them. The CDR3 has 13 amino acids. Per the germline V gene, CDR1 is SGHTA and CDR2 is FQGTGA. The CDR3 DNA is TGTGCCAGCAGCTTATCTAGTGCGGAGACCCAGTACTTC. Translated: CASSLSSAETQYF.

CDR3 region: CASSLAGQGEYGYTF. For the CDR3, the DNA is TGTGCCAGCAGCTTGGCGGGACAGGGGGAATATGGCTACACCTTC. V and J are TRBV5-6 and TRBJ1-2; 11 bases fit TRBD1. With 0 bases clipped from V and 5 bases from J, the junction kept 3 bases outside the gene matches. Germline V gene sequence: CDR1 SGHDT, CDR2 YYEEEE. CDR3 length: 15 amino acids. The full variable domain, with the rest looked up from reference TRBV5-6 and TRBJ1-2, is DAGVTQSPTHLIKTRGQQVTLRCSPKSGHDTVSWYQQALGQGPQFIFQYYEEEERQRGNFPDRFSGHQFPNYSSELNVNALLLGDSALYLCASSLAGQGEYGYTFGSGTRLTVV.

This rearrangement joins TRBV21-1 to TRBJ2-7; TRBD1, the table's D call, lacks a check against the DNA. TRBV21-1 is described as a pseudogene. The CDR3 runs to 13 residues. The CDR3 coding sequence is TGTGCCAGCAGCAAAGGACAGGGTTACGAGCAGTACTTC. This sequence encodes CASSKGQGYEQYF.

The rearrangement uses TRBV7-2 and TRBJ2-6; 8 bases line up with TRBD1. The CDR3 spans 17 residues. Germline V gene sequence: CDR1 SGHTA, CDR2 FQGNSA. V shed 2 bases, J shed 3 bases, and the junction held 6 bases outside the gene matches. DNA for the CDR3: TGTGCCAGCAGCTTAAGGCAGGGGGCTTATGGGGCCAACGTCCTGACTTTC. Its protein product is CASSLRQGAYGANVLTF.

The rearrangement uses TRBV5-1 and TRBJ2-7; a weak D match, TRBD2 (5 bases). The CDR3 consists of 15 residues. The germline CDR1 and CDR2 sequences are SGHRS and YFSETQ. V gave up 5 bases and J gave up 0 bases, with 15 bases separating them. In nucleotides, the CDR3 is TGCGCCAGCAGGTCCCTAGGGAGCGGCTCCTACGAGCAGTACTTC. Translating it yields CASRSLGSGSYEQYF. Looking up the rest from reference TRBV5-1 and TRBJ2-7 gives the full variable domain: KAGVTQTPRYLIKTRGQQVTLSCSPISGHRSVSWYQQTPGQGLQFLFEYFSETQRNKGNFPGRFSGRQFSNSRSEMNVSTLELGDSALYLCASRSLGSGSYEQYFGPGTRLTVT.